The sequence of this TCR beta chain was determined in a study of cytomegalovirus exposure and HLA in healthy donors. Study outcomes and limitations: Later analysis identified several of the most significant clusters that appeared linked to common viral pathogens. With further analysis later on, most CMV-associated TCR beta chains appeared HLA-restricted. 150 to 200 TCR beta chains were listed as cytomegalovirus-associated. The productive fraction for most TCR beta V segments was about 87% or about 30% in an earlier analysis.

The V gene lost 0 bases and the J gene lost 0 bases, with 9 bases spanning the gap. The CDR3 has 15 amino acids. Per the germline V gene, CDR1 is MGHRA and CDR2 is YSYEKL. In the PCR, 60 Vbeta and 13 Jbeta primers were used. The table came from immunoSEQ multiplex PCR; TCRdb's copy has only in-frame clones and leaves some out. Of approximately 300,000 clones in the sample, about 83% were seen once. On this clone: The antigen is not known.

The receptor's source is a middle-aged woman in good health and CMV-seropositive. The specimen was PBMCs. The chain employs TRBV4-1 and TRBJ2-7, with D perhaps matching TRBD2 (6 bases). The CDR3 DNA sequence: TGCGCCAGCAGCCAAGATGTGCGGGGCTCCTACGAGCAGTACTTC. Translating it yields CASSQDVRGSYEQYF.